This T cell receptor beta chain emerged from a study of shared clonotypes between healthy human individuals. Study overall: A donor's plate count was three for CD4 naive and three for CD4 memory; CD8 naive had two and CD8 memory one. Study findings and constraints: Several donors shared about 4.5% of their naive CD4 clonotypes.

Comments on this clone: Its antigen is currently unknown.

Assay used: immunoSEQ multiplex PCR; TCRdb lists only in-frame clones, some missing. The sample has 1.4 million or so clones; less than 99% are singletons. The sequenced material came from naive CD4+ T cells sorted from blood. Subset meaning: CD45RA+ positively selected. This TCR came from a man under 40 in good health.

CDR3 DNA: TGTGCCAGCAGTTCCGCGGGAGGTGCCTCGTGGGATGAGCAGTTCTTC. This translates into CASSSAGGASWDEQFF. This chain uses TRBV27 with TRBJ2-1, with 8 bases lining up with TRBD2. V lost 4 bases to trimming and J lost 8 bases; unmatched junction nucleotides: 13. The CDR3 extends over 16 amino acids. Germline CDR1 and CDR2: MNHEY and SMNVEV (reference sequence).